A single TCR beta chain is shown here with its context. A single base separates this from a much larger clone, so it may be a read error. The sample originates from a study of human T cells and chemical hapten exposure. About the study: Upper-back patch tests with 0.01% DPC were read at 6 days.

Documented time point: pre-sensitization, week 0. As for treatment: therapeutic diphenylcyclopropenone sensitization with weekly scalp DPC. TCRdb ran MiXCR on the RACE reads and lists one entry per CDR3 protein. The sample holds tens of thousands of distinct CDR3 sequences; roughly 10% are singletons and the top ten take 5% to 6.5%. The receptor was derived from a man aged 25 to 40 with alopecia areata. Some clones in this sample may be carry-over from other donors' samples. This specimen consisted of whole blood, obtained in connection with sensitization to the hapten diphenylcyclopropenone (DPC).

The CDR3 sequence is CASSAARTRELFF. The CDR3 DNA reads TGTGCCAGCAGCGCTGCTAGAACCAGGGAGCTGTTTTTT. The chain is built from TRBV11-2 and TRBJ2-2; D remains unclear. V was trimmed by 5 bases and J by 9 bases, leaving 13 bases between them. Per germline, CDR1 SGHAT and CDR2 FQNNGV. This CDR3 has 13 amino acids.